This TCR beta chain was sequenced for a study of cytomegalovirus exposure and HLA in healthy donors. The primer mix had 60 Vbeta and 13 Jbeta primers. Produced via immunoSEQ multiplex PCR; TCRdb's table is partial and in-frame only. Found here are approximately 160,000 clones, 55% to 70% of them singletons; the top ten hold less than 3.5%. The CDR3 consists of 13 residues. CDR1 is LGHNA and CDR2 is YNFKEQ in the germline V gene. Trimming pared 1 base from V and 11 bases from J, leaving 14 bases between. The TCR was taken from a woman aged 25 to 45 in good health and CMV-seropositive. This sequence joins TRBV4-2 and TRBJ2-5; the D gene is possibly TRBD2 (6 bases). Specimen: PBMCs. CDR3 bases: TGTGCCAGCAGCCAAGCCCCGACTAGTGAGCAGTACTTC. Protein: CASSQAPTSEQYF.